These T cell receptor beta chains were read from a single sample in a study of OX40 agonist ivuxolimab in advanced cancers. The protocol was immunoSEQ multiplex PCR, while the TCRdb copy is restricted to in-frame clones and leaves out a portion. Here the sample spans about 84,000 clones, 85% to 95% being singletons. Sequencing used CD4+ or CD8+ T cells sorted from blood, obtained in a trial of the OX40 agonist ivuxolimab. The source is an adult with an advanced solid tumor such as melanoma, head and neck, liver or kidney cancer. The CDR3 runs from the conserved cysteine through the conserved F or W. A D gene is named only where the DNA matches it firmly. The size entry is marked missing in some rows and otherwise reads once, few, many or a size class.

v_call: TRBV11-2
clone_size: NA
d_call: TRBD1
j_call: TRBJ2-7
cdr3_nt: TGTGCCAGCAGCTTTGCCGGGACAGGGGAAGCCTACGAGCAGTACTTC
cdr3_aa: CASSFAGTGEAYEQYF

v_call: TRBV19
clone_size: NA
d_call: NA
j_call: TRBJ1-3
cdr3_nt: TGTGCCAGTTCCTGGGGCGCAGATGGAAACACCATATATTTT
cdr3_aa: CASSWGADGNTIYF

v_call: TRBV7-2
clone_size: NA
d_call: NA
j_call: TRBJ1-2
cdr3_nt: TGTGCCAGCAGCTTCAGGACGATTAACTATGGCTACACCTTC
cdr3_aa: CASSFRTINYGYTF

v_call: TRBV19
clone_size: NA
d_call: NA
j_call: TRBJ2-1
cdr3_nt: TGTGCCAGTAGTATAGTACCTAAGGGCCACAATGAGCAGTTCTTC
cdr3_aa: CASSIVPKGHNEQFF

v_call: TRBV15
clone_size: NA
d_call: NA
j_call: TRBJ2-1
cdr3_nt: TGTGCCACCAGCAGAGATCACGCGGAGCAGTTCTTC
cdr3_aa: CATSRDHAEQFF

v_call: TRBV5-6
clone_size: NA
d_call: NA
j_call: TRBJ1-2
cdr3_nt: TGTGCCAGCAGCCCAGGGCAGGAATTGGCAGATGGCTACACCTTC
cdr3_aa: CASSPGQELADGYTF

v_call: TRBV27
clone_size: NA
d_call: TRBD2
j_call: TRBJ2-2
cdr3_nt: TGTGCCAGCAGTTTCGGTAGCGGGAGGGCCGGGGAGCTGTTTTTT
cdr3_aa: CASSFGSGRAGELFF

v_call: TRBV5-6
clone_size: NA
d_call: TRBD1
j_call: TRBJ2-5
cdr3_nt: TGTGCCAGCACCTTATTCCAGGGGGCACCCAAGCGGACCCAGTACTTC
cdr3_aa: CASTLFQGAPKRTQYF

v_call: TRBV27
clone_size: NA
d_call: NA
j_call: TRBJ1-2
cdr3_nt: TGTGCCAGCAGCCCCTCGTGGGGCCACTATGGCTACACCTTC
cdr3_aa: CASSPSWGHYGYTF

v_call: TRBV11-3
clone_size: once
d_call: NA
j_call: TRBJ1-6
cdr3_nt: TGTGCCAGCAGCTTGTACTTCTCAGGTGAAACACCCCTCCACTTT
cdr3_aa: CASSLYFSGETPLHF

v_call: TRBV28
clone_size: NA
d_call: NA
j_call: TRBJ1-5
cdr3_nt: TGTGCCAGCAGTTTCTACTCTATCGGGAGCAATCAGCCCCAGCATTTT
cdr3_aa: CASSFYSIGSNQPQHF

v_call: TRBV4-3
clone_size: once
d_call: NA
j_call: TRBJ2-3
cdr3_nt: TGCGCCAGCAGCCAAGAGGATGGGGTGGCAGATACGCAGTATTTT
cdr3_aa: CASSQEDGVADTQYF

v_call: TRBV11-3
clone_size: NA
d_call: NA
j_call: TRBJ1-4
cdr3_nt: TGTGCCAGCAGCTTCAGGACAGCGCGGTGGGGTAATGAAAAACTGTTTTTT
cdr3_aa: CASSFRTARWGNEKLFF

v_call: TRBV9
clone_size: NA
d_call: NA
j_call: TRBJ2-1
cdr3_nt: TGTGCCAGCAGCGTTACCGGGAGCTTCACCTACAATGAGCAGTTCTTC
cdr3_aa: CASSVTGSFTYNEQFF

v_call: TRBV29-1
clone_size: NA
d_call: TRBD1
j_call: TRBJ1-1
cdr3_nt: TGCAGCGTTGTAAAGGGAGTGTGGGACAGGGATATTTTCACTGAAGCTTTCTTT
cdr3_aa: CSVVKGVWDRDIFTEAFF

v_call: TRBV6-6
clone_size: NA
d_call: NA
j_call: TRBJ2-3
cdr3_nt: TGTGCCAGCAGGGGGTTCACAGATACGCAGTATTTT
cdr3_aa: CASRGFTDTQYF

v_call: TRBV5-6
clone_size: NA
d_call: NA
j_call: TRBJ1-1
cdr3_nt: TGTGCCAGCAGCTTGGGGTTTGGGGGCACTGAAGCTTTCTTT
cdr3_aa: CASSLGFGGTEAFF

v_call: TRBV15
clone_size: NA
d_call: NA
j_call: TRBJ2-7
cdr3_nt: TGTGCCACCAGCCCAACGGAGGGTAGCTCCTACGAGCAGTACTTC
cdr3_aa: CATSPTEGSSYEQYF

v_call: TRBV4-1
clone_size: once
d_call: TRBD2
j_call: TRBJ2-3
cdr3_nt: TGCGCCAGCAGCCAAGAGTATCGACTAGCGGACACAGATACGCAGTATTTT
cdr3_aa: CASSQEYRLADTDTQYF

v_call: TRBV9
clone_size: NA
d_call: TRBD1
j_call: TRBJ2-1
cdr3_nt: TGTGCCAGCAGCGGGAGGACAGGGAGCTCCTACAATGAGCAGTTCTTC
cdr3_aa: CASSGRTGSSYNEQFF

v_call: TRBV9
clone_size: NA
d_call: NA
j_call: TRBJ2-1
cdr3_nt: TGTGCCAGCAGCGTAGACAGGTACAATGAGCAGTTCTTC
cdr3_aa: CASSVDRYNEQFF

v_call: TRBV2
clone_size: once
d_call: NA
j_call: TRBJ1-1
cdr3_nt: TGTGCCAGCAGGCCGAGGGAGGGGGGTATGAACACTGAAGCTTTCTTT
cdr3_aa: CASRPREGGMNTEAFF

v_call: TRBV18
clone_size: few
d_call: NA
j_call: TRBJ1-4
cdr3_nt: TGTGCCAGCTCGGTCGAGTACGCAACTAATGAAAAACTGTTTTTT
cdr3_aa: CASSVEYATNEKLFF

v_call: TRBV10-3
clone_size: NA
d_call: TRBD2
j_call: TRBJ2-1
cdr3_nt: TGTGCCATCAGTTCGACTAGCGGGAGGGCAAACAATGAGCAGTTCTTC
cdr3_aa: CAISSTSGRANNEQFF

v_call: TRBV27
clone_size: NA
d_call: TRBD1
j_call: TRBJ1-2
cdr3_nt: TGTGCCAGCAGTTCCGTTACAGGGGGCTATGGCTACACCTTC
cdr3_aa: CASSSVTGGYGYTF

v_call: TRBV4-1
clone_size: NA
d_call: NA
j_call: TRBJ2-5
cdr3_nt: TGCGCCAGCAGCCAAGCCCTTGAAGAGACCCAGTACTTC
cdr3_aa: CASSQALEETQYF

v_call: TRBV9
clone_size: NA
d_call: NA
j_call: TRBJ2-1
cdr3_nt: TGTGCCAGCAGCGTGGAAGGACAGCAGCAGTTCTTC
cdr3_aa: CASSVEGQQQFF

v_call: TRBV5-1
clone_size: NA
d_call: NA
j_call: TRBJ1-4
cdr3_nt: TGCGCCAGCAGCTCACACAGGGACGAAAAACTGTTTTTT
cdr3_aa: CASSSHRDEKLFF

v_call: TRBV7-7
clone_size: NA
d_call: TRBD2
j_call: TRBJ2-7
cdr3_nt: TGTGCTAGCAGCTCACTAGCGGACCCCTGGGTGCAGTACTTC
cdr3_aa: CASSSLADPWVQYF

v_call: TRBV7-2
clone_size: once
d_call: NA
j_call: TRBJ2-7
cdr3_nt: TGTGCCAGCAGGTACGGACCGTGGGAGTACTTC
cdr3_aa: CASRYGPWEYF

v_call: TRBV27
clone_size: NA
d_call: NA
j_call: TRBJ2-7
cdr3_nt: TGTGCCAGTCCTGGGCTAGTATCGGGGGAGCAGTACTTC
cdr3_aa: CASPGLVSGEQYF

v_call: TRBV7-2
clone_size: once
d_call: NA
j_call: TRBJ1-3
cdr3_nt: TGTGCCAGCAGCTTAAGGGGAACTGGAAACACCATATATTTT
cdr3_aa: CASSLRGTGNTIYF

v_call: TRBV18
clone_size: NA
d_call: NA
j_call: TRBJ2-7
cdr3_nt: TGTGCCAGCTCGTTTAACGGGCTACCATCCCCTTTCGAGCAGTACTTC
cdr3_aa: CASSFNGLPSPFEQYF

v_call: TRBV4-1
clone_size: NA
d_call: TRBD1
j_call: TRBJ1-3
cdr3_nt: TGCGCCAGCAGGATAACAGGGACAGGGACTGGAAACACCATATATTTT
cdr3_aa: CASRITGTGTGNTIYF

v_call: TRBV4-3
clone_size: once
d_call: NA
j_call: TRBJ2-4
cdr3_nt: TGCGCCAGCAGCCACACCGACGGAGGGGGGAGAAACATTCAGTACTTC
cdr3_aa: CASSHTDGGGRNIQYF

v_call: TRBV5-6
clone_size: once
d_call: NA
j_call: TRBJ2-2
cdr3_nt: TGTGCCAGCAGCTTTACAGTTTTTCTAGCCGGGGAGCTGTTTTTT
cdr3_aa: CASSFTVFLAGELFF

v_call: TRBV9
clone_size: NA
d_call: TRBD2
j_call: TRBJ2-1
cdr3_nt: TGTGCCAGCAGCCCCCCACTAGCGGGATGGAATGAGCAGTTCTTC
cdr3_aa: CASSPPLAGWNEQFF

v_call: TRBV9
clone_size: NA
d_call: NA
j_call: TRBJ2-7
cdr3_nt: TGTGCCAGCAGCGTAGGACTCCTGGATGACTACGAGCAGTACTTC
cdr3_aa: CASSVGLLDDYEQYF

v_call: TRBV5-6
clone_size: NA
d_call: NA
j_call: TRBJ2-7
cdr3_nt: TGTGCCAGCAGCTTGGGACCGAGCGCCTACGAGCAGTACTTC
cdr3_aa: CASSLGPSAYEQYF

v_call: TRBV25-1
clone_size: NA
d_call: NA
j_call: TRBJ2-7
cdr3_nt: TGTGCCAGCAGTGAATCTGGGCAGGCGGACTACGAGCAGTACTTC
cdr3_aa: CASSESGQADYEQYF

v_call: TRBV7-6
clone_size: NA
d_call: TRBD1
j_call: TRBJ2-5
cdr3_nt: TGTGCCAGCAGCCCCGACGGGACAGGGGTGGCGTTAAGGGGGAGGGCTGAAGAGACCCAGTACTTC
cdr3_aa: CASSPDGTGVALRGRAEETQYF

v_call: TRBV10-2
clone_size: NA
d_call: TRBD2
j_call: TRBJ2-1
cdr3_nt: TGCGCCAGCAGTTCCGGGACTAGCGTCGGTAACCCGAATCGATGGGGGGAGCAGTTCTTC
cdr3_aa: CASSSGTSVGNPNRWGEQFF

v_call: TRBV6-5
clone_size: NA
d_call: NA
j_call: TRBJ1-2
cdr3_nt: TGTGCCAGCAGACCCCAAGAATCCTATGGCTACACCTTC
cdr3_aa: CASRPQESYGYTF

v_call: TRBV19
clone_size: NA
d_call: TRBD1
j_call: TRBJ2-7
cdr3_nt: TGTGCCAGTAGCCCGGGACAGGGACCCTACGAGCAGTACTTC
cdr3_aa: CASSPGQGPYEQYF

v_call: TRBV15
clone_size: NA
d_call: NA
j_call: TRBJ2-1
cdr3_nt: TGTGCCACCAGCTCACCCACGCTTCGTGAGCAGTTCTTC
cdr3_aa: CATSSPTLREQFF

v_call: TRBV7-9
clone_size: NA
d_call: TRBD1
j_call: TRBJ2-7
cdr3_nt: TGTGCCAGCAGTTACGACAGGGGGAATGCCTACGAGCAGTACTTC
cdr3_aa: CASSYDRGNAYEQYF

v_call: TRBV11-2
clone_size: NA
d_call: TRBD1
j_call: TRBJ1-2
cdr3_nt: TGTGCCAGCAGCTTAGATTACAGGGGCGAGTATGGCTACACCTTC
cdr3_aa: CASSLDYRGEYGYTF

v_call: TRBV7-6
clone_size: NA
d_call: NA
j_call: TRBJ2-1
cdr3_nt: TGTGCCAGCAGCTTAGTTTACGCTTTGGAAAACAATGAGCAGTTCTTC
cdr3_aa: CASSLVYALENNEQFF

v_call: TRBV18
clone_size: NA
d_call: NA
j_call: TRBJ1-5
cdr3_nt: TGTGCCAGCTCACCAGGGGCAGGCTATAGCAATCAGCCCCAGCATTTT
cdr3_aa: CASSPGAGYSNQPQHF

v_call: TRBV7-9
clone_size: NA
d_call: NA
j_call: TRBJ2-7
cdr3_nt: TGTGCCAGCAGCTTTGGAACCGGACCGGGAAAGCAGTACTTC
cdr3_aa: CASSFGTGPGKQYF

v_call: TRBV28
clone_size: NA
d_call: TRBD1
j_call: TRBJ1-2
cdr3_nt: TGTGCCAGCAGTTTTCGGTTCAGGGGGCGTGGCTATGGCTACACCTTC
cdr3_aa: CASSFRFRGRGYGYTF